What follows is one TCR beta chain and its context. Its antigen remains unknown. From approximately 500 ng total RNA, TCR beta cDNA was generated with a primer in the constant region. The TCR beta library was amplified through three nested multiplex PCR rounds in a modified ARM-PCR procedure. TCRdb recomputed calls from the multiplex PCR reads with MiXCR, one row per CDR3 protein. The data hold 40,000 or so distinct CDR3 sequences, with approximately 71% observed a single time. For each extraction, RNA and DNA were obtained together from approximately 20-30 mg of unsorted bulk tissue. This entry comes from a study of tumor-infiltrating lymphocytes in primary liver carcinoma. Overall study results and limits: Paired tumor-adjacent and tumor-blood samples overlapped less than tumor region pairs did.

Source material: tumor-adjacent normal liver tissue. This clonotype was sampled from a man aged 40-49 years with primary liver carcinoma and hepatitis B virus infection.

CDR3 sequence: CAIRDSMYNEQFF. CDR3 sequence (DNA): TGTGCCATCAGGGACAGTATGTACAATGAGCAGTTCTTC. The rearrangement joins TRBV6-6 to TRBJ2-1; 7 bases agree with TRBD1. V lost 10 bases and J lost 4; bases outside the gene matches: 7. Germline lookup yields CDR1 MNHNY and CDR2 SVGAGI (reference sequence). The CDR3 is 13 residues long.